The rows below give T cell receptor beta chains drawn from one sample of a study of blood T cell repertoires in COVID-19. Sequenced by immunoSEQ multiplex PCR; TCRdb stores in-frame clones only, minus some. The sample has 75,000 or so clones; around 90% are singletons. Sequenced input: peripheral blood. The receptors were gathered from a man aged 65 to 79 with acute or convalescent COVID-19. The conserved cysteine and the conserved F or W are not part of the CDR3 here.

CDR3aa: ASSPYRQQISGANVLT; v_gene: TRBV18; j_gene: TRBJ2-6
CDR3aa: ASSYFRGSGASTDTQY; v_gene: TRBV6-2/TRBV6-3; j_gene: TRBJ2-3
CDR3aa: ASSARRGGTNYGYT; v_gene: TRBV19; j_gene: TRBJ1-2
CDR3aa: ASSSLRNTEAF; v_gene: TRBV19; j_gene: TRBJ1-1
CDR3aa: ATTAPGSGANTGELF; v_gene: TRBV15; j_gene: TRBJ2-2
CDR3aa: ASSLYPLAGGREQY; v_gene: TRBV5-6; j_gene: TRBJ2-7
CDR3aa: ASSTYFTDTQY; v_gene: TRBV12-3/TRBV12-4; j_gene: TRBJ2-3
CDR3aa: ASSLGGRGRTDTQY; v_gene: TRBV11-3; j_gene: TRBJ2-3
CDR3aa: ASSRTSGGTGNTIY; v_gene: TRBV19; j_gene: TRBJ1-3
CDR3aa: ASSQGAADIQY; v_gene: TRBV14; j_gene: TRBJ2-4
CDR3aa: ASSLAREGPREQY; v_gene: TRBV5-4; j_gene: TRBJ2-7
CDR3aa: ASSFDRSSVNEQY; v_gene: TRBV11-2; j_gene: TRBJ2-7
CDR3aa: ASSSGQGGYEQY; v_gene: TRBV7-9; j_gene: TRBJ2-7
CDR3aa: ASSPGFNIGATRVLYEQY; v_gene: TRBV19; j_gene: TRBJ2-7
CDR3aa: ASSFSGVNTEAF; v_gene: TRBV27; j_gene: TRBJ1-1
CDR3aa: ASSLDLIVADNYGYT; v_gene: TRBV11-2; j_gene: TRBJ1-2
CDR3aa: ASSQGQGSSGELF; v_gene: TRBV5-1; j_gene: TRBJ2-2
CDR3aa: ASSPRRGPGNEKLF; v_gene: TRBV7-9; j_gene: TRBJ1-4
CDR3aa: SANPVDTQY; v_gene: TRBV20-1; j_gene: TRBJ2-3
CDR3aa: ASSQGAAHQPQH; v_gene: TRBV3-1/TRBV3-2; j_gene: TRBJ1-5
CDR3aa: ASSQEGGGTDTQY; v_gene: TRBV4-3; j_gene: TRBJ2-3
CDR3aa: AIQGSEGYT; v_gene: TRBV12-3/TRBV12-4; j_gene: TRBJ1-2
CDR3aa: ASSLSRSGPYEQY; v_gene: TRBV27; j_gene: TRBJ2-7